Shown below are 32 T cell receptor beta chains from a single sample sequenced in a study of PD-1 blockade in classical Hodgkin lymphoma. Each and every patient relapsed after autologous stem cell transplantation, and patients got differing brentuximab vedotin exposure. Negative magnetic selection isolated CD4+ T cells from thawed PBMCs. Profiled with immunoSEQ multiplex PCR; TCRdb holds only in-frame clones, not every one. This sample has about 12,000 clones; more than 60% occur once, and the top ten carry about 1.4%. The sample in question was CD4+ T cells from blood, obtained at baseline. Receptors originate from a human donor with classical Hodgkin lymphoma.

This chain connects TRBV28 to TRBJ2-7, with no clear D. CDR3 length: 16 residues. Per germline, CDR1 MDHEN and CDR2 SYDVKM. V lost 2 bases to trimming and J lost 2 bases, with 16 bases between them. This CDR3 reads CASSLPPGLGAYEQYF. Here the CDR3 DNA reads TGTGCCAGCAGTTTACCCCCAGGCCTAGGAGCCTACGAGCAGTACTTC.

The chain is built from TRBV4-3 and TRBJ2-3; the D gene is possibly TRBD1 (5 bases). The germline V gene encodes CDR1 LGHNA and CDR2 YSLEER. Between the trimmed V and J ends, which lost 0 bases and 0 bases, there was a span of 10 bases. CDR3 length equals 16 residues. The CDR3 reads CASSQDWGSSTDTQYF. The CDR3 DNA reads as TGCGCCAGCAGCCAAGATTGGGGCTCTAGCACAGATACGCAGTATTTT.

The chain has TRBV6-5 and TRBJ1-1; 7 positions match TRBD1. Germline-derived CDR1 and CDR2 are MNHEY and SVGAGI. The CDR3 runs to 14 residues. V shed 7 bases and J 2 bases; nucleotides not matched to a gene: 7. The CDR3 DNA reads TGTGCCAGCACCCTACACAGGGGCAACACTGAAGCTTTCTTT. Translating gives CASTLHRGNTEAFF.

The sample holds a few counts of this clone. This chain links TRBV4-1 with TRBJ1-6, with 9 bases lining up with TRBD1. The CDR3 is 16 amino acids. V was clipped by 8 bases and J by 10 bases; unmatched bases: 15. Germline CDR1 and CDR2: MGHRA and YSYEKL. This chain's CDR3 is CASRHEWGTGNSPLHF. The CDR3 nucleotides are TGCGCCAGCCGGCATGAGTGGGGGACAGGGAACTCACCCCTCCACTTT.

This clone came up once. This sequence joins TRBV27 and TRBJ1-5; D unclear. Trimming shortened V by 4 bases and J by 3 bases, and 4 bases separated the two germline ends. Germline values: CDR1 MNHEY, CDR2 SMNVEV (reference sequence). The CDR3 contains 12 residues. The CDR3 region has the DNA TGTGCCAGCAGTTCCATCAATCAGCCCCAGCATTTT. Amino acids: CASSSINQPQHF.

The V and J genes are TRBV6-1 and TRBJ1-2, with D possibly TRBD1 on 5 matching bases. CDR3 length: 14 residues. The V end lost 10 bases, the J end lost 5 bases, and 20 bases lay between the germline ends. From germline, CDR1 is MNHNS and CDR2 SASEGT. The DNA of the CDR3 is TGTGCCACCAGCCTCCTGCAGGGTGGATATGGCTACACCTTC. This encodes CATSLLQGGYGYTF.

The chain employs TRBV15 and TRBJ2-2; perhaps TRBD1 as D (6 bases). The CDR3 has 16 amino acids. The germline V gene encodes CDR1 LNHNV and CDR2 YYDKDF (reference sequence). Deletions cut 3 bases from V and 5 bases from J, with 16 bases between. DNA of the CDR3: TGTGCCACCAGCAGTGGCGACGGGACATTAACCGGGGAGCTGTTTTTT. Amino acids: CATSSGDGTLTGELFF.

The chain joins TRBV28 to TRBJ1-6; tentative D call: TRBD1 (6 bases). With 4 bases removed from V and 10 bases from J, the gap between germline ends came to 20 bases. The CDR3 consists of 16 residues. The germline V gene encodes CDR1 MDHEN and CDR2 SYDVKM. The DNA of the CDR3 is TGTGCCAGCAGTTCGTACCAACCGGGACAAGGGTCACCCCTCCACTTT. Translation: CASSSYQPGQGSPLHF. The full variable domain, in which reference TRBV28 and TRBJ1-6 provide the parts outside the CDR3, is DVKVTQSSRYLVKRTGEKVFLECVQDMDHENMFWYRQDPGLGLRLIYFSYDVKMKEKGDIPEGYSVSREKKERFSLILESASTNQTSMYLCASSSYQPGQGSPLHFGNGTRLTVT.

This chain joins TRBV7-9 and TRBJ1-6; tentatively, D is TRBD1 (6 bases). The CDR3 sequence is 13 residues long. Germline V gene lookup returns CDR1 SEHNR and CDR2 FQNEAQ (reference sequence). Trimming cost V 2 bases and J 14 bases, with 13 bases left between them. The chain's CDR3 is CASSLSGAPALHF. Written as DNA, the CDR3 is TGTGCCAGCAGCTTATCGGGGGCCCCAGCCCTCCACTTT.

This clone was observed a single time. V is TRBV30 and J is TRBJ1-2, with D uncertain. Between the trimmed V and J ends, which lost 0 bases and 4 bases, there was a span of 9 bases. Germline V gene sequence: CDR1 GTSNPN, CDR2 SVGIG (reference sequence). The length of the CDR3 is 13 residues. Here the CDR3 DNA reads TGTGCCTGGAGTGTGAAGGCAGCCTATGGCTACACCTTC. Translated: CAWSVKAAYGYTF.

The rearrangement joins TRBV2 to TRBJ1-3, with D unclear. The germline V gene has CDR1 SNHLY and CDR2 FYNNEI. The V gene lost 0 bases and the J gene lost 4 bases, with 13 bases spanning the gap. CDR3 length: 16 residues. CDR3 region: CASSEALRIRGNTIYF. CDR3 sequence (DNA): TGTGCCAGCAGTGAAGCGCTGCGGATCCGAGGAAACACCATATATTTT.

This chain links TRBV7-2 with TRBJ2-5, with TRBD2 matching 13 bases. The CDR3 is made up of 17 amino acids. Looked up from germline, CDR1 is SGHTA and CDR2 is FQGNSA. J lost 4 bases, V lost 2 bases, and 7 bases had no gene match. In DNA, the CDR3 is TGTGCCAGCAGCTTAACCGTACTAGCGGGGGGGCTAGAGACCCAGTACTTC. Translated, it gives CASSLTVLAGGLETQYF.

This clone has a single count. The chain has TRBV5-1 and TRBJ1-4; D not resolved. The CDR3 has 15 amino acids. V lost 4 bases and J 7 bases, leaving 17 bases between the germline ends. Germline V lookup: CDR1 SGHRS, CDR2 YFSETQ. Written as DNA, the CDR3 is TGCGCCAGCAGCACTACAGATGCCCACAGTGAAAAACTGTTTTTT. It is translated as CASSTTDAHSEKLFF.

The chain employs TRBV5-1 and TRBJ2-7, with D perhaps being TRBD1 or TRBD2 (5 bases each). Germline V lookup: CDR1 SGHRS, CDR2 YFSETQ. V was trimmed by 3 bases and J by 5 bases, leaving 18 bases between them. The CDR3 extends over 15 amino acids. CDR3 in amino acids: CASSSEGRVIDEQYF. CDR3 in DNA: TGCGCCAGCAGCTCCGAGGGCAGGGTAATCGACGAGCAGTACTTC.

The chain joins TRBV2 to TRBJ2-5; a weak D match, TRBD2 (5 bases). Germline V gene data show CDR1 as SNHLY and CDR2 as FYNNEI. V was pared by 8 bases and J by 2 bases, with 21 bases between. This CDR3 spans 16 amino acids. The CDR3 here is CASLAGWGSSQETQYF. The CDR3 region has the DNA TGTGCCAGCCTGGCGGGTTGGGGATCGTCGCAAGAGACCCAGTACTTC.

The V call is TRBV7-2, the J call TRBJ2-3; 9 bases are a match to TRBD1. After removal of 1 base from V and 4 bases from J, the junction contained 3 bases not matched to a gene. In germline, CDR1 is SGHTA, CDR2 FQGNSA. The CDR3 runs to 15 residues. For the CDR3, the DNA is TGTGCCAGCAGCTTAGTAGGGGACAGGGCAGATACGCAGTATTTT. It yields the protein CASSLVGDRADTQYF.

The genes are TRBV16 and TRBJ2-3, with 8 nucleotides matching TRBD1. This CDR3 has 12 residues. With 2 bases clipped from V and 15 bases from J, the junction kept 7 bases outside the gene matches. Germline lookup yields CDR1 KGHSY and CDR2 FQNENV. The DNA of the CDR3 is TGTGCCAGCAGCCAAGTCGTCGGACAGGGCTATTTT. This gives the protein CASSQVVGQGYF.

The chain uses TRBV19 and TRBJ2-1; 9 nucleotides line up with TRBD1. Losses at the gene ends were 3 bases for V and 2 bases for J; bases not matched to a gene: 2. CDR3 length: 15 amino acids. Germline CDR1 reads LNHDA; CDR2 reads SQIVND (reference sequence). CDR3 sequence: CASSIGDRAYNEQFF. The CDR3 DNA is TGTGCCAGTAGTATTGGGGACAGGGCCTACAATGAGCAGTTCTTC.

This chain uses TRBV6-1 with TRBJ2-1; TRBD2 aligns across 12 bases. The CDR3 runs 14 residues. CDR1 and CDR2 from the germline V gene are MNHNS and SASEGT. Trimming took 8 bases from V and 3 from J; bases not matched to a gene: 2. The CDR3 loop reads CASGTSGRYNEQFF. The CDR3 DNA reads as TGTGCCAGCGGGACTAGCGGGCGCTACAATGAGCAGTTCTTC.

This rearrangement joins TRBV2 to TRBJ1-1; D remains unclear. Trimming cost V 6 bases and J 0 bases, with 11 bases left between them. The V gene's germline CDR1 is SNHLY and CDR2 FYNNEI. This CDR3 has 14 residues. CDR3 sequence: CASRERTVNTEAFF. The CDR3 DNA sequence: TGTGCCAGCAGGGAAAGGACGGTGAACACTGAAGCTTTCTTT.

This clone occurred a few times. The gene calls are TRBV19 and TRBJ2-1, with D possibly being TRBD1 (6 bases). Germline-derived CDR1 and CDR2 are LNHDA and SQIVND (reference sequence). The CDR3 loop spans 14 amino acids. Deletions cut 7 bases from V and 6 bases from J, with 16 bases between. Written as DNA, the CDR3 is TGTGCCAGTACCGTCAGGGGCGCTGGCAATGAGCAGTTCTTC. Translation: CASTVRGAGNEQFF.

The chain has TRBV4-2 and TRBJ1-4, with 7 positions matching TRBD1. This CDR3 is built from 16 residues. Per the germline V gene, CDR1 is LGHNA and CDR2 is YNFKEQ. Germline trimming cut 0 bases from V and 6 bases from J; bases unmatched to any gene: 7. The CDR3 sequence is CASSQETRGLYEKLFF. In nucleotides, the CDR3 is TGTGCCAGCAGCCAAGAAACCAGGGGGTTGTATGAAAAACTGTTTTTT.

The chain has TRBV5-4 and TRBJ2-2; a weak D match, TRBD1 (6 bases). This CDR3 is 14 amino acids long. V was clipped by 8 bases and J by 5 bases, with 16 bases between them. Germline loops: CDR1 SGHNT, CDR2 YYREEE (reference sequence). CDR3 residues: CASFQTGVTGELFF. The CDR3 DNA is TGTGCCAGTTTCCAGACAGGCGTTACCGGGGAGCTGTTTTTT.

The table lists this clone with a count of one. Other DNA variants within this sample encode the same CDR3. This chain links TRBV7-2 with TRBJ2-7, with TRBD1 identical over 7 bases. CDR3 length equals 15 residues. Germline trimming cut 5 bases from V and 5 bases from J; bases unmatched to any gene: 12. Germline CDR1 and CDR2: SGHTA and FQGNSA. DNA for the CDR3: TGTGCCAGCAGCCGGGACAGCCGGACGTTCCACGAGCAGTACTTC. Residues: CASSRDSRTFHEQYF.

The rearrangement uses TRBV5-1 and TRBJ2-5; D gene unclear. The ends were cut back, 0 bases at V and 5 bases at J, with 14 bases in the middle. Germline CDR1 and CDR2: SGHRS and YFSETQ. CDR3 length: 15 residues. The CDR3 bases are TGCGCCAGCAGCTTGGTAGGCACGCCCGGGGAGACCCAGTACTTC. Protein sequence: CASSLVGTPGETQYF.

The V call is TRBV14, the J call TRBJ2-2; 7 positions match TRBD1. Germline V lookup: CDR1 SGHDN, CDR2 FVKESK. The CDR3 extends over 14 amino acids. After removal of 4 bases from V and 7 bases from J, the junction contained 6 bases not matched to a gene. CDR3 residues: CASSPTGLGGELFF. The CDR3 DNA reads as TGTGCCAGCAGCCCGACAGGGTTGGGCGGGGAGCTGTTTTTT.

V and J are TRBV5-1 and TRBJ2-1; the match to TRBD2 covers 8 bases. CDR1 and CDR2 from the germline V gene are SGHRS and YFSETQ. This CDR3 contains 16 residues. V dropped 0 bases and J dropped 2; count of bases not matched to a gene: 4. CDR3 DNA: TGCGCCAGCAGCTTGGAAACTAGCGGCCCCTACAATGAGCAGTTCTTC. Translated: CASSLETSGPYNEQFF.

V is TRBV6-1 and J is TRBJ1-3; D gene uncertain. Trimming took off 1 base at V and 0 bases at J, with 10 bases between the two ends. Germline lookup yields CDR1 MNHNS and CDR2 SASEGT. The CDR3 has 16 residues. CDR3 sequence (DNA): TGTGCCAGCAGTGAAGATAGAGACCTCTCTGGAAACACCATATATTTT. This encodes CASSEDRDLSGNTIYF.

The chain couples TRBV7-2 to TRBJ2-3; D not certain. Germline-derived CDR1 and CDR2 are SGHTA and FQGNSA. The CDR3 is 17 amino acids. Trimming removed 1 base at V and 6 bases at J, with 20 bases between. The DNA for the CDR3 is TGTGCCAGCAGCTTAGTACGGGCTCACCTTGCCAGGGATACGCAGTATTTT. Amino acids: CASSLVRAHLARDTQYF.

The chain has TRBV7-9 and TRBJ2-3; TRBD2 is a possible D gene (6 bases). V was pared by 1 base and J by 4 bases, with 12 bases between. This CDR3 spans 15 amino acids. Germline V gene data show CDR1 as SEHNR and CDR2 as FQNEAQ (reference sequence). CDR3: CASSLGASEADTQYF. CDR3 sequence (DNA): TGTGCCAGCAGCTTAGGGGCTAGCGAGGCAGATACGCAGTATTTT.

The V call is TRBV2, the J call TRBJ2-3; possibly TRBD2 for D (5 bases). V lost 7 bases, J lost 4 bases, and 9 bases lay in between. CDR3 length equals 12 residues. The germline gives CDR1 SNHLY, CDR2 FYNNEI. CDR3 coding DNA: TGTGCCAGCACAACCGGGGCAGATACGCAGTATTTT. It codes for CASTTGADTQYF.

The chain has TRBV5-4 and TRBJ1-6; 7 bases align to TRBD1. CDR1 SGHNT and CDR2 YYREEE come from the germline V gene (reference sequence). The CDR3 loop spans 14 amino acids. The ends lost 0 bases at V and 12 bases at J; junction bases unmatched: 6. The CDR3 protein is CASSLEGGLGPLHF. The CDR3 coding sequence is TGTGCCAGCAGCTTGGAAGGGGGCCTAGGACCCCTCCACTTT.